Listed here is a single TCR beta chain. What antigen it recognizes has not been identified. Qualities for individual bases were not recorded, and no much larger clone is one base off. This record belongs to a study of T cells after yellow fever vaccination (dated by TCRdb to between 2018 and 2021). Some background on the complete study: Libraries from fractions with low cell numbers were prepared with the SMART-Seq v4 Ultra Low Input RNA kit. Bulk TCR alpha and beta repertoires were sequenced longitudinally to track T-cell clones before and after primary and booster YFV17D yellow fever vaccination. Two healthy male donors, one aged 18 to 30 and one aged 30 to 40 years, made up the cohort. Blood was collected at multiple timepoints before and after primary and secondary immunization, and bulk PBMC replicates and cell subsets were isolated. Overall study outcomes, separate from this receptor: A small fraction of clonotypes showed up in both the CD4 and CD8 compartments, probably as a result of convergent recombination. Most clones expanded after primary vaccination (approximately 97% of CD4 and roughly 90% of CD8) were re-detected after the booster, suggesting that broad memory maintenance occurred. FACS-sorted repertoires could contain abundant contaminating clonotypes from the bulk population, so computational filtering was required. Compared with the primary T-cell response, the secondary T-cell response was faster but weaker, reaching its peak on day 5 rather than on day 15. Only a couple of donors were included in the study, so the extent to which the findings can be generalized is limited.

Sequencer: Illumina NovaSeq 6000. TCR cDNA was synthesized by 5'RACE template switching, through which a universal primer site and unique molecular identifiers were introduced. Priming of cDNA synthesis was performed from both the TCR alpha and TCR beta constant segments. Library amplification involved two PCR steps, and the second step added sample barcodes and sequencing adapters. Sequencing of libraries was done on Illumina HiSeq 2500 (2x100 bp) or NovaSeq (2x150 bp). Per the original workflow: Reads were demultiplexed and collapsed into UMI consensus sequences with MIGEC, and V(D)J alignment was performed with MiXCR. Using edgeR on replicate PBMC samples, clonotypes were called vaccine-responding if FDR was below 0.01 and the log2 fold change was above 5 up to day 15. CD4 or CD8 identity was assigned to each bulk clonotype according to whether the clonotype was present at higher abundance in the sequenced CD4 repertoire or the sequenced CD8 repertoire. The public reads were reanalyzed by TCRdb: fastp trimming at Q25, MiXCR alignment, in-frame beta chains only. When rows share a CDR3 protein, they turn into one entry using the most common DNA and genes. The V and J calls were not made by the authors but by TCRdb's processing. This sample gives 340,000 or so distinct CDR3 sequences in total; 9.5% to 15% of them show up just once. Of the sample, about 3% is held by the ten largest clones.

Read against the paper, the sample's treatment or condition label means: live attenuated yellow fever vaccine strain. PBMCs were isolated from peripheral blood using a standard Ficoll-Paque protocol. Dynabeads CD4 and CD8 positive selection kits were used to isolate the CD4 and CD8 T-cell fractions. RNA was extracted with TriZol from bulk PBMCs, CD4 and CD8 fractions, and dextramer-positive and dextramer-negative fractions. Taken from cysteine to phenylalanine, the CDR3 has 14 residues. The only DNA kept is the CDR3, 42 bases in frame from the first base. Cut back by 0 bases and 4 bases, the V and J ends lie 10 bases apart. Sequences DFQATT (CDR1) and SNEGSKA (CDR2) are obtained from the germline V gene (reference sequence).

The sequenced sample was CD4+ T cells sorted from PBMCs, obtained 15 days after the yellow fever booster vaccination. The chain links TRBV20-1 with TRBJ1-3; the D gene cannot be named for sure. This sequence was found in a man aged 18 to 30 who received the YFV17D yellow fever vaccine. The CDR3 protein: CSARDSLRGNTIYF. The base sequence is TGCAGTGCTAGAGACAGCCTTCGAGGAAACACCATATATTTT.